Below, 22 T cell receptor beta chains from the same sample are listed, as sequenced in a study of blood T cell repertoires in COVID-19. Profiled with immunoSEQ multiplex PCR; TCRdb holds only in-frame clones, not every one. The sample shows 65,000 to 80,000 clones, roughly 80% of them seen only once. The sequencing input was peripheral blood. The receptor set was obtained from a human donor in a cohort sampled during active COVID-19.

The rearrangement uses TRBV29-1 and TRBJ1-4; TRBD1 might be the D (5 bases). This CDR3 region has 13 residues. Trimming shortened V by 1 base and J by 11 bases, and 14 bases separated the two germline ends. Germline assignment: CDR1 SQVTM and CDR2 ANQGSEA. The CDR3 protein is CSVEGPPRGKLFF. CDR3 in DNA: TGCAGCGTTGAAGGCCCGCCGCGGGGGAAACTGTTTTTT.

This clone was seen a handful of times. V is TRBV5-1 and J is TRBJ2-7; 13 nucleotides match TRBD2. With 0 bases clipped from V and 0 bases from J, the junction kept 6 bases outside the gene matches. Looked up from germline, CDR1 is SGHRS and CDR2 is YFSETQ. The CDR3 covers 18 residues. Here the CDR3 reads CASSLALAGGPYSYEQYF. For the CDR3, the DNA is TGCGCCAGCAGCTTGGCACTAGCGGGAGGGCCCTACTCCTACGAGCAGTACTTC.

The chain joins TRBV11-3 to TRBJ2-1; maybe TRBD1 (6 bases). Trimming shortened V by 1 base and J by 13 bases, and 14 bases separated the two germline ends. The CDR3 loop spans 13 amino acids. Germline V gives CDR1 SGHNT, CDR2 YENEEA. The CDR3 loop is CASSLGSEGGQFF. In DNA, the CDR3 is TGTGCCAGCAGCTTAGGATCCGAAGGGGGACAGTTCTTC.

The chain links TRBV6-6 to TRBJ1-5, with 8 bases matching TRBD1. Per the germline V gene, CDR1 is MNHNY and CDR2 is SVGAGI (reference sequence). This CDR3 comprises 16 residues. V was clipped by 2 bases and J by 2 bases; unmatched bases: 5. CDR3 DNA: TGTGCCAGCAGTTACCACGGACAGGGAGGCAATCAGCCCCAGCATTTT. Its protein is CASSYHGQGGNQPQHF.

The CDR3 is CASSQNQGVNTDTQYF. The CDR3 bases are TGTGCCAGCAGCCAAAATCAGGGGGTTAACACAGATACGCAGTATTTT. The chain uses TRBV11-3 and TRBJ2-3; 7 nucleotides match TRBD1. Per germline, CDR1 SGHNT and CDR2 YENEEA. Unmatched junction bases numbered 10, after V lost 5 bases and J lost 2 bases. The CDR3 sequence is 16 residues long.

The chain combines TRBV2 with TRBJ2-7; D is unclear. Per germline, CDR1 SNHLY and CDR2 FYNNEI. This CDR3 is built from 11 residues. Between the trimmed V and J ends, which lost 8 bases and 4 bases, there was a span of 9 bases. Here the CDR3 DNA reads TGTGCCAGCTTAGCCGGGTACGAGCAGTACTTC. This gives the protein CASLAGYEQYF. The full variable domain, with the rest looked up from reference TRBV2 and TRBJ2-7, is EPEVTQTPSHQVTQMGQEVILRCVPISNHLYFYWYRQILGQKVEFLVSFYNNEISEKSEIFDDQFSVERPDGSNFTLKIRSTKLEDSAMYFCASLAGYEQYFGPGTRLTVT.

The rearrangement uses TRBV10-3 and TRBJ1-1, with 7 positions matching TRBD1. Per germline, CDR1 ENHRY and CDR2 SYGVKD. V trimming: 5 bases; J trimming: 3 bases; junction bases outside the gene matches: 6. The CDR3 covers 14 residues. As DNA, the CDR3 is TGTGCCATCAGTAAACAGGGGACGGACACTGAAGCTTTCTTT. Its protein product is CAISKQGTDTEAFF.

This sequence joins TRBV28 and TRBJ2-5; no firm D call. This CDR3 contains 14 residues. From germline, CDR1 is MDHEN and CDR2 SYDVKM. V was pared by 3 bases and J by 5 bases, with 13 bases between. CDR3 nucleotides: TGTGCCAGCAGTTTCGGTGACTCGTGGGAGACCCAGTACTTC. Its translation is CASSFGDSWETQYF.

The DNA for the CDR3 is TGTGCCATCAGTGCGAGAGGGCGGGAGTACCAAGAGACCCAGTACTTC. It yields the protein CAISARGREYQETQYF. This sequence joins TRBV10-3 and TRBJ2-5; 7 positions agree with TRBD2. Germline values: CDR1 ENHRY, CDR2 SYGVKD. This CDR3 is built from 16 residues. Losses at the gene ends were 4 bases for V and 0 bases for J; bases not matched to a gene: 8.

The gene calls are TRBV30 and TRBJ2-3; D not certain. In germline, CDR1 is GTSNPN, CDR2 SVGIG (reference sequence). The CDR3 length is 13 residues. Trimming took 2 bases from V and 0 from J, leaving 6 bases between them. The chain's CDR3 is CAWSKQSTDTQYF. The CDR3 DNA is TGTGCCTGGAGTAAACAGAGCACAGATACGCAGTATTTT.

The CDR3 spells CASRNRESSYEQYF. The DNA for the CDR3 is TGTGCCAGCAGGAACAGGGAGTCCTCCTACGAGCAGTACTTC. The V call is TRBV6-5, the J call TRBJ2-7, with a tentative D call TRBD1 (6 bases). In germline, CDR1 is MNHEY, CDR2 SVGAGI. V was clipped by 6 bases and J by 0 bases, with 12 bases between them. There are 14 residues in the CDR3.

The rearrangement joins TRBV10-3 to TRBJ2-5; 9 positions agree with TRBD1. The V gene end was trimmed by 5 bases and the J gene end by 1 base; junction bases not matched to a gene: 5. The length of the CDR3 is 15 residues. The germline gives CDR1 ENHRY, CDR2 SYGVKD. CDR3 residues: CAISRTGEVQETQYF. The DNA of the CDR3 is TGTGCCATCAGTCGGACAGGGGAGGTCCAAGAGACCCAGTACTTC.

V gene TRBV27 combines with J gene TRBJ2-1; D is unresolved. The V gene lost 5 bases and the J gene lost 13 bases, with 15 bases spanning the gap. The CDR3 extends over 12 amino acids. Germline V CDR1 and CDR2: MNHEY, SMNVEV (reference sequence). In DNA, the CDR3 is TGTGCCAGCAGTCCCAGCCCGGGTTACCAGTTCTTC. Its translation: CASSPSPGYQFF.

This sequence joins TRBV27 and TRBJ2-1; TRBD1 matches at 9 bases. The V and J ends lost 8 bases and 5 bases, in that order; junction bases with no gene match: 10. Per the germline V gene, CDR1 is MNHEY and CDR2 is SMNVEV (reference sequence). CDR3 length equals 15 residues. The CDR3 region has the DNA TGTGCCAGCGCCCCTGGGACAGGGTCGGACAATGAGCAGTTCTTC. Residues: CASAPGTGSDNEQFF.

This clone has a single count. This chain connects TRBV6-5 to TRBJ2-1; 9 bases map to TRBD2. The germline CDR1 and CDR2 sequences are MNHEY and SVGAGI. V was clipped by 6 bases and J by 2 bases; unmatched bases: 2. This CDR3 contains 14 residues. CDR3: CASSRGGAYNEQFF. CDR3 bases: TGTGCCAGCAGCCGCGGGGGGGCCTACAATGAGCAGTTCTTC.

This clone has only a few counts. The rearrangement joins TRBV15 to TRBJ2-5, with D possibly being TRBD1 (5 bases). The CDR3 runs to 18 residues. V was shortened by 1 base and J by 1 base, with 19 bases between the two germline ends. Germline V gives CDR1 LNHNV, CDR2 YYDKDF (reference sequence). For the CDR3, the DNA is TGTGCCACCAGCAGAGGTTCTTCCGGGTTACAGGCCCAAGAGACCCAGTACTTC. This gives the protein CATSRGSSGLQAQETQYF. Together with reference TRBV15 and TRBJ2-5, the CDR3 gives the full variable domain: DAMVIQNPRYQVTQFGKPVTLSCSQTLNHNVMYWYQQKSSQAPKLLFHYYDKDFNNEADTPDNFQSRRPNTSFCFLDIRSPGLGDTAMYLCATSRGSSGLQAQETQYFGPGTRLLVL.

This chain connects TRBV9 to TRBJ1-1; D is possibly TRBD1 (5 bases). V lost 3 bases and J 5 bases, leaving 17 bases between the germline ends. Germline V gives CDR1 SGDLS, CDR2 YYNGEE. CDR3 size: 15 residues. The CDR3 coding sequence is TGTGCCAGCAGCGCTAGGGGCGCGCTGGCGACTGAAGCTTTCTTT. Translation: CASSARGALATEAFF.

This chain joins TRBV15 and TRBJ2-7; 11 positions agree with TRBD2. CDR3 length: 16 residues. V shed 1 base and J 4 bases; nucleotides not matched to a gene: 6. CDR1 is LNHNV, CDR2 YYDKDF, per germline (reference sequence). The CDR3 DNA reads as TGTGCCACCAGCAGAGTTGTTAGCGGGAGGGAATACGAGCAGTACTTC. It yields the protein CATSRVVSGREYEQYF.

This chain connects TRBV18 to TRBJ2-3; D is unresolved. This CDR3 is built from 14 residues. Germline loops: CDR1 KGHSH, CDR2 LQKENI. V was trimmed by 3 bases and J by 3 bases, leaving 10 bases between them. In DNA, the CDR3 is TGTGCCAGCTCACCTTCCACAGTGACAGATACGCAGTATTTT. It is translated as CASSPSTVTDTQYF.

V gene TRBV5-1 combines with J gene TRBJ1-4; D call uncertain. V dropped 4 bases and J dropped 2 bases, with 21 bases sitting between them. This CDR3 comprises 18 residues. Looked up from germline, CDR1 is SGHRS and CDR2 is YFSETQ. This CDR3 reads CASSPLVVGLGTNEKLFF. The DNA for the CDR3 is TGCGCCAGCAGCCCCCTGGTCGTGGGTCTGGGCACTAATGAAAAACTGTTTTTT.

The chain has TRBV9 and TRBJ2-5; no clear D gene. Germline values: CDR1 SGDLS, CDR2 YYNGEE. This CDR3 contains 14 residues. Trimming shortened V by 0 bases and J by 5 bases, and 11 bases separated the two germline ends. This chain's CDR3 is CASSVGSSRETQYF. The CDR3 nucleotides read TGTGCCAGCAGCGTAGGTTCGAGTCGGGAGACCCAGTACTTC. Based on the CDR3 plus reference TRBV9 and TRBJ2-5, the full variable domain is DSGVTQTPKHLITATGQRVTLRCSPRSGDLSVYWYQQSLDQGLQFLIQYYNGEERAKGNILERFSAQQFPDLHSELNLSSLELGDSALYFCASSVGSSRETQYFGPGTRLLVL.

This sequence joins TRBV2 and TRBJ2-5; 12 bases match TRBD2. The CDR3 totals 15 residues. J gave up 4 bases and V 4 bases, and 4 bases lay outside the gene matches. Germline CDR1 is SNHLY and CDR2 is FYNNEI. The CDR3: CASSGTTSGRETQYF. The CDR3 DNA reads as TGTGCCAGCAGTGGGACGACTAGCGGGAGAGAGACCCAGTACTTC.